The 13 T cell receptor beta chains below come from one sample, sequenced in a study of shared clonotypes between healthy human individuals. Positive CCR7 selection of CD45RO-negative cells yielded the naive CD8 cells, and terminally differentiated effector memory CD45RA+ cells were excluded. Profiled with immunoSEQ multiplex PCR; TCRdb holds only in-frame clones, not every one. In the table there are over 2,000,000 clones, roughly 93% of which are singletons. Material for sequencing was naive CD8+ T cells from PBMCs. The receptors here all came from a man younger than 30 in good health. Some clones in this sample may be carry-over from other donors' samples.

The V and J genes are TRBV11-1 and TRBJ2-5; unclear D gene. CDR3 length: 13 residues. CDR1 is SGHAT, CDR2 FQDESV, per germline (reference sequence). Trimming left V 3 bases short and J 4 bases short, with 9 bases between. The DNA for the CDR3 is TGTGCCAGCAGCTTTGTCTGGGGAGAGACCCAGTACTTC. Its protein is CASSFVWGETQYF. Based on the CDR3 plus reference TRBV11-1 and TRBJ2-5, the full variable domain is EAEVAQSPRYKITEKSQAVAFWCDPISGHATLYWYRQILGQGPELLVQFQDESVVDDSQLPKDRFSAERLKGVDSTLKIQPAELGDSAMYLCASSFVWGETQYFGPGTRLLVL.

CDR3 region: CASSPNRDRVVYGYTF. The CDR3 region has the DNA TGTGCCAGCTCTCCGAACCGGGACAGGGTCGTCTATGGCTACACCTTC. V is TRBV7-7 and J is TRBJ1-2, with TRBD1 identical over 9 bases. Losses at the gene ends were 8 bases for V and 4 bases for J; bases not matched to a gene: 14. This CDR3 contains 16 residues. Germline V gene lookup returns CDR1 SSHAT and CDR2 FNYEAQ (reference sequence).

This chain links TRBV29-1 with TRBJ2-7, with 9 bases matching TRBD1. The length of the CDR3 is 13 residues. CDR1 and CDR2 from the germline V gene are SQVTM and ANQGSEA. The V and J ends lost 5 bases and 5 bases, in that order; junction bases with no gene match: 7. CDR3 coding DNA: TGCAGCGTTCCTTCCGGGACAGGGAACGAGCAGTACTTC. It yields the protein CSVPSGTGNEQYF.

The chain couples TRBV7-9 to TRBJ2-1, with a tentative D call TRBD2 (6 bases). V lost 5 bases and J 0 bases, leaving 17 bases between the germline ends. Germline-derived CDR1 and CDR2 are SEHNR and FQNEAQ (reference sequence). The CDR3 is made up of 17 amino acids. The CDR3, as DNA: TGTGCCAGCAGCCTACCATATGTCGGGGGCTCCTACAATGAGCAGTTCTTC. Translating gives CASSLPYVGGSYNEQFF.

V and J are TRBV28 and TRBJ2-3; D possibly uses TRBD1 or TRBD2 (5 bases each). This CDR3 comprises 19 residues. V was shortened by 2 bases and J by 1 base, with 22 bases between the two germline ends. Germline CDR1 and CDR2: MDHEN and SYDVKM. The CDR3: CASSLRAPGTEIRTDTQYF. The CDR3 nucleotides are TGTGCCAGCAGTTTAAGGGCCCCCGGGACGGAGATCCGCACAGATACGCAGTATTTT.

V usage is TRBV27 and J usage is TRBJ2-3; no reliable D call. The CDR3 has 17 amino acids. Germline CDR1 reads MNHEY; CDR2 reads SMNVEV (reference sequence). The V gene lost 0 bases and the J gene lost 2 bases, with 15 bases spanning the gap. The CDR3 is CASSLSSRQTYTDTQYF. The DNA of the CDR3 is TGTGCCAGCAGTTTATCTAGTCGCCAGACATACACAGATACGCAGTATTTT.

The genes are TRBV28 and TRBJ2-7; D possibly uses TRBD1 or TRBD2 (7 bases each). CDR1 is MDHEN, CDR2 SYDVKM, per germline. The CDR3 runs 17 residues. The V gene lost 3 bases and the J gene lost 2 bases, with 20 bases spanning the gap. This CDR3 is CASSLRGMGQLPYEQYF. CDR3 sequence (DNA): TGTGCCAGCAGTTTGCGGGGGATGGGACAGCTCCCCTACGAGCAGTACTTC.

The V and J genes are TRBV10-1 and TRBJ2-3, with D maybe TRBD2 (7 bases). Germline loops: CDR1 WNHNN, CDR2 SYGVQD (reference sequence). CDR3 length equals 15 residues. The V gene lost 5 bases and the J gene lost 2 bases, with 14 bases spanning the gap. The CDR3 sequence is CASSFERDNTDTQYF. CDR3 sequence (DNA): TGCGCCAGCAGTTTTGAGCGGGACAACACAGATACGCAGTATTTT.

This clone was detected once. This CDR3 is also generated by other DNA sequences in the sample. The chain joins TRBV9 to TRBJ2-5; perhaps TRBD2 as D (5 bases). Germline V gene data show CDR1 as SGDLS and CDR2 as YYNGEE. CDR3 size: 13 residues. V was cut by 2 bases and J by 3 bases, with 8 bases left in between. CDR3 residues: CASSVVGEETQYF. The CDR3 DNA sequence: TGTGCCAGCAGCGTTGTGGGAGAAGAGACCCAGTACTTC.

The CDR3 loop reads CASSIGTSYNSPLHF. DNA of the CDR3: TGCGCCAGCAGCATCGGGACATCATATAATTCACCCCTCCACTTT. The chain recombines TRBV4-3 with TRBJ1-6, with D possibly TRBD1 on 6 matching bases. The CDR3 spans 15 residues. Trimming pared 5 bases from V and 4 bases from J, leaving 12 bases between. CDR1 is LGHNA and CDR2 is YSLEER in the germline V gene.

A remark on this clone: Other DNA sequences in the sample encode the same CDR3. The chain recombines TRBV27 with TRBJ1-1; D is unclear. The CDR3 is made up of 11 amino acids. V lost 9 bases and J lost 1, with 6 bases in between. The V gene's germline CDR1 is MNHEY and CDR2 SMNVEV (reference sequence). Here the CDR3 reads CASRSNTEAFF. CDR3 nucleotides: TGTGCCAGTCGGTCGAACACTGAAGCTTTCTTT.

This clone was recorded once. The CDR3 DNA reads TGTGCCAGTAGTATTAACGGGGCCTGGGACGAGCAGTACTTC. This gives the protein CASSINGAWDEQYF. The chain links TRBV19 to TRBJ2-7; the D call may be TRBD1 or TRBD2 (5 bases each). Deletions cut 3 bases from V and 5 bases from J, with 14 bases between. Germline V CDR1 and CDR2: LNHDA, SQIVND (reference sequence). CDR3 length equals 14 residues.

Remarks on this clone: Distinct nucleotide sequences in the sample also encode this CDR3. The chain employs TRBV9 and TRBJ1-5; D is unclear. Germline V gene data show CDR1 as SGDLS and CDR2 as YYNGEE. CDR3 length: 13 residues. V lost 0 bases to trimming and J lost 4 bases, with 5 bases between them. The CDR3 bases are TGTGCCAGCAGCGTAGGAGTTAATCAGCCCCAGCATTTT. Protein: CASSVGVNQPQHF.